This note documents a single TCR beta chain sequence. The sample comes from a study of blood T cell repertoires in COVID-19. Study-level background: The study drew acute and convalescent COVID-19 samples from the United States, Italy and Spain.

Clones were read by immunoSEQ multiplex PCR, and TCRdb kept only the in-frame ones, dropping some. The data contain over 40,000 clones, about 90% of them singletons. Trimming took 1 base from V and 7 from J; bases not matched to a gene: 7. CDR3 length equals 16 residues. Germline assignment: CDR1 SEHNR and CDR2 FQNEAQ (reference sequence). This sequence originates from a man between 65 and 80 years old with active COVID-19. Sequencing was done on a sample of peripheral blood. This chain joins TRBV7-9 and TRBJ2-1; 10 nucleotides line up with TRBD2. The CDR3 here is CASSLGLAGDLNEQFF. CDR3 bases: TGTGCCAGCAGCTTAGGGCTAGCGGGGGATCTAAATGAGCAGTTCTTC.